The TCR beta chain described here comes from a study of T cell changes during pregnancy in multiple sclerosis. Profiling relied on immunoSEQ multiplex PCR, and the TCRdb table lists in-frame clones only, not all of them. The repertoire holds some 59,000 clones, with about 90% as singletons. The sample consisted of peripheral blood, taken in the third trimester of pregnancy. The receptor comes from a female donor in good health, enrolled as a control in a pregnancy study.

The CDR3 nucleotides read TGCGCCAGCAGCCAAGAAGGCGAGGGCTCTGGAAACACCATATATTTT. It encodes CASSQEGEGSGNTIYF. The chain couples TRBV4-3 to TRBJ1-3, with D hard to call. The CDR3 covers 16 residues. Germline V CDR1 and CDR2: LGHNA, YSLEER. Trimming took off 0 bases at V and 0 bases at J, with 9 bases between the two ends.